The 19 T cell receptor beta chains in this list originate from one sample, sequenced in a study of T cell responses to AZD1222 COVID-19 vaccine. This table comes from immunoSEQ multiplex PCR, and its TCRdb copy is limited to in-frame clones, with some not included. Among about 130,000 clones listed, more than 90% were seen once. Sequenced material: peripheral blood, taken 28 days after the second AZD1222 dose. Source of these receptors: an adult who received the AZD1222 COVID-19 vaccine.

The rearrangement uses TRBV30 and TRBJ2-6; D is ambiguous. This CDR3 is built from 13 residues. Germline values: CDR1 GTSNPN, CDR2 SVGIG (reference sequence). With 0 bases removed from V and 2 bases from J, the gap between germline ends came to 2 bases. The DNA of the CDR3 is TGTGCCTGGAGTGTACCTGGGGCCAACGTCCTGACTTTC. It is translated as CAWSVPGANVLTF. The variable domain in full, with the rest retrieved from reference TRBV30 and TRBJ2-6, is SQTIHQWPATLVQPVGSPLSLECTVEGTSNPNLYWYRQAAGRGLQLLFYSVGIGQISSEVPQNLSASRPQDRQFILSSKKLLLSDSGFYLCAWSVPGANVLTFGAGSRLTVL.

The chain combines TRBV7-3 with TRBJ2-2, with D unclear. The CDR3 is made up of 13 amino acids. V was clipped by 5 bases and J by 5 bases, with 9 bases between them. In germline, CDR1 is SGHTA, CDR2 FQGTGA. DNA of the CDR3: TGTGCCAGCAGCATCAGTGGGACCGGGGAGCTGTTTTTT. Translating it yields CASSISGTGELFF.

The chain recombines TRBV10-3 with TRBJ2-1, with 8 bases fitting TRBD2. The germline V gene encodes CDR1 ENHRY and CDR2 SYGVKD. The CDR3 sequence is 15 residues long. J was trimmed by 6 bases and V by 5 bases; bases with no gene match: 9. The CDR3 region has the DNA TGTGCCATCAGTCAACTAGCGGAGGAGGTCAATGAGCAGTTCTTC. Encoded protein: CAISQLAEEVNEQFF.

The chain combines TRBV6-6 with TRBJ1-6; D might be TRBD1 (6 bases). Trimming pared 5 bases from V and 9 bases from J, leaving 20 bases between. The germline gives CDR1 MNHNY, CDR2 SVGAGI (reference sequence). CDR3 length equals 16 residues. CDR3 coding DNA: TGTGCCAGCAGTCGCGCAGGGGATGGGATCCCTTCACCCCTCCACTTT. As protein: CASSRAGDGIPSPLHF.

V is TRBV19 and J is TRBJ1-1; D is unresolved. The CDR3 runs 13 residues. Trimming cost V 3 bases and J 0 bases, with 5 bases left between them. Looked up from germline, CDR1 is LNHDA and CDR2 is SQIVND (reference sequence). CDR3 loop: CASSIVVNTEAFF. CDR3 in DNA: TGTGCCAGTAGTATTGTGGTGAACACTGAAGCTTTCTTT.

This chain joins TRBV18 and TRBJ1-5; D is unresolved. Trimming pared 0 bases from V and 1 base from J, leaving 10 bases between. This CDR3 has 16 amino acids. From germline, CDR1 is KGHSH and CDR2 LQKENI. CDR3 protein: CASSPPNGLSNQPQHF. CDR3 coding DNA: TGTGCCAGCTCACCACCGAACGGGTTAAGCAATCAGCCCCAGCATTTT.

The chain recombines TRBV11-3 with TRBJ2-3; D is undetermined. V lost 5 bases to trimming and J lost 1 base, with 7 bases between them. The length of the CDR3 is 13 residues. Germline assignment: CDR1 SGHNT and CDR2 YENEEA. The CDR3 DNA reads as TGTGCCAGCAGCCCCAGCCGCACAGATACGCAGTATTTT. This sequence encodes CASSPSRTDTQYF.

The sample holds a few counts of this clone. The rearrangement joins TRBV23-1 to TRBJ1-5; D gene unclear. TRBV23-1 carries the ORF label, with uncertain function. The CDR3 consists of 12 residues. Trimming removed 0 bases at V and 7 bases at J, with 4 bases between. CDR3 amino acids: CASSQSCQPQHF. CDR3 sequence (DNA): TGCGCCAGCAGTCAATCCTGCCAGCCCCAGCATTTT.

The chain joins TRBV4-1 to TRBJ1-5; D is unresolved. CDR1 is MGHRA and CDR2 is YSYEKL in the germline V gene. This CDR3 is 19 amino acids long. V was clipped by 1 base and J by 2 bases, with 21 bases between them. The CDR3 nucleotides read TGCGCCAGCAGCCAAGGTAGGGCGACCCTAGGCAGAGGCAATCAGCCCCAGCATTTT. It encodes CASSQGRATLGRGNQPQHF.

This CDR3 is CASTKDRGNYGYTF. CDR3 DNA: TGTGCCAGCACCAAGGACAGGGGAAACTATGGCTACACCTTC. The chain carries TRBV6-5 and TRBJ1-2; 9 nucleotides match TRBD1. V dropped 7 bases and J dropped 2; count of bases not matched to a gene: 5. CDR1 is MNHEY and CDR2 is SVGAGI in the germline V gene. This CDR3 region has 14 residues.

V gene TRBV15 combines with J gene TRBJ2-1, with 10 bases lining up with TRBD2. The V and J ends lost 3 bases and 10 bases, in that order; junction bases with no gene match: 9. The CDR3 extends over 15 amino acids. CDR1 and CDR2 from the germline V gene are LNHNV and YYDKDF (reference sequence). CDR3 in DNA: TGTGCCACCAGCAGGGCTTTAGCGGGAGGCGAAGAGCAGTTCTTC. It encodes CATSRALAGGEEQFF.

This clone has just one count. The CDR3 reads CASSSDSSGNTIYF. Here the CDR3 DNA reads TGTGCCAGCAGCTCGGACAGCTCTGGAAACACCATATATTTT. The chain employs TRBV7-9 and TRBJ1-3; weak D call: TRBD1 (6 bases). The CDR3 extends over 14 amino acids. V shed 4 bases and J shed 0 bases, with 7 bases lying between them. Germline loops: CDR1 SEHNR, CDR2 FQNEAQ (reference sequence).

The chain couples TRBV24-1 to TRBJ1-5; D not resolved. V gave up 5 bases and J gave up 5 bases, with 6 bases separating them. This CDR3 is 12 amino acids long. Germline lookup yields CDR1 KGHDR and CDR2 SFDVKD. CDR3 nucleotide sequence: TGTGCCACCAGTGCCGGGTATCAGCCCCAGCATTTT. Protein: CATSAGYQPQHF.

This rearrangement joins TRBV2 to TRBJ2-7; D is undetermined. This CDR3 has 15 residues. V shed 1 base and J shed 2 bases, with 12 bases lying between them. Germline values: CDR1 SNHLY, CDR2 FYNNEI. CDR3 region: CASSEGEGITYEQYF. The CDR3, as DNA: TGTGCCAGCAGTGAAGGTGAAGGGATCACCTACGAGCAGTACTTC.

V gene TRBV2 combines with J gene TRBJ1-4, with D possibly matching TRBD1 (5 bases). The V end lost 3 bases, the J end lost 6 bases, and 8 bases lay between the germline ends. This CDR3 has 13 amino acids. Germline lookup yields CDR1 SNHLY and CDR2 FYNNEI. This CDR3 is CASSDRVDEKLFF. In nucleotides, the CDR3 is TGTGCCAGCAGTGACAGGGTTGATGAAAAACTGTTTTTT.

This chain joins TRBV5-5 and TRBJ1-2, with D unresolved. V was cut by 4 bases and J by 3 bases, with 10 bases left in between. This CDR3 contains 13 residues. Germline CDR1 SGHKS, CDR2 YYEKEE (reference sequence). Here the CDR3 reads CASSPNYDYGYTF. CDR3 nucleotide sequence: TGTGCCAGCAGCCCCAATTATGACTATGGCTACACCTTC.

V gene TRBV5-5 combines with J gene TRBJ2-5; 8 positions agree with TRBD2. Germline V lookup: CDR1 SGHKS, CDR2 YYEKEE (reference sequence). The CDR3 sequence is 17 residues long. The V gene end was trimmed by 0 bases and the J gene end by 0 bases; junction bases not matched to a gene: 7. The CDR3 DNA reads as TGTGCCAGCAGCTTGGTCTTTGCGGGGGGCTACCAAGAGACCCAGTACTTC. It is translated as CASSLVFAGGYQETQYF. The full variable domain, with the rest looked up from reference TRBV5-5 and TRBJ2-5, is DAGVTQSPTHLIKTRGQQVTLRCSPISGHKSVSWYQQVLGQGPQFIFQYYEKEERGRGNFPDRFSARQFPNYSSELNVNALLLGDSALYLCASSLVFAGGYQETQYFGPGTRLLVL.

The chain carries TRBV9 and TRBJ2-5, with D tentatively TRBD2 (6 bases). V was clipped by 3 bases and J by 5 bases, with 17 bases between them. There are 15 residues in the CDR3. The germline gives CDR1 SGDLS, CDR2 YYNGEE. This CDR3 reads CASSEGPRGGETQYF. In DNA form, the CDR3 reads TGTGCCAGCAGCGAGGGGCCAAGAGGAGGGGAGACCCAGTACTTC.

This clone was seen once. V and J are TRBV12-3 or TRBV12-4 and TRBJ1-1; D not certain. The germline V and J ends were trimmed by 5 bases and 4 bases, with 11 bases remaining between them. The CDR3 has 13 amino acids. In nucleotides, the CDR3 is TGTGCCAGCAGTGACCAGATGGGCACTGAAGCTTTCTTT. It yields the protein CASSDQMGTEAFF.